The count of the clone carrying this T cell receptor beta chain is one. The CDR3 does not close with the conserved phenylalanine or tryptophan, likely indicating a read error. The DNA is omitted, as the CDR3 cannot be located on it reliably, and the CDR3 follows TCRdb's listing. The record originates from a study of T cells in Graves' hyperthyroidism and ophthalmopathy. TCR beta CDR3 sequences were amplified from RNA transcripts. RT-PCR in the first round (using the HTBI primer set) targeted the TCR CDR3. TCRdb ran MiXCR on the multiplex PCR reads and lists one entry per CDR3 protein. The sample lists more than 100,000 distinct CDR3 sequences, roughly 44% seen once, with under 30% in the top ten. Looked up from germline, CDR1 is SGHTA and CDR2 is FQGTGA. The CDR3 is 8 residues long, ends included.

The source material was blood. This receptor was taken from a man aged 35-49 years with Graves' hyperthyroidism. The chain carries TRBV7-3 and TRBJ1-6. CDR3: CASSLGTS.